This entry lists 27 T cell receptor beta chains sequenced from one sample in a study of CD8 T cells in ankylosing spondylitis. TCRdb recomputed calls from the 5' RACE reads with MiXCR, one row per CDR3 protein. The sample lists more than 150,000 distinct CDR3 sequences, roughly 18% occurring once. Material: blood, either unsorted or a sorted T cell fraction (not recorded which). These receptors came from a male donor aged 5 to 29 with ankylosing spondylitis or in good health (not recorded which).

This clonotype occurred many times. This chain joins TRBV29-1 and TRBJ2-3; D is ambiguous. Between the trimmed V and J ends, which lost 4 bases and 6 bases, there was a span of 14 bases. Germline V gene data show CDR1 as SQVTM and CDR2 as ANQGSEA. The CDR3 loop spans 13 amino acids. The CDR3 DNA reads as TGCAGCGTTGTTTTGTTGGCGGCTGATACGCAGTATTTT. Translation gives CSVVLLAADTQYF.

In this sample, this clonotype turned up many times. The chain couples TRBV10-3 to TRBJ2-7; D is unresolved. The ends were cut back, 6 bases at V and 0 bases at J, with 9 bases in the middle. The germline gives CDR1 ENHRY, CDR2 SYGVKD. The CDR3 covers 13 residues. In DNA, the CDR3 is TGTGCCATCAGCCCCCCCAGCTCCTACGAGCAGTACTTC. Its protein product is CAISPPSSYEQYF.

This clonotype was found many times. The chain links TRBV12-3 or TRBV12-4 to TRBJ1-6; 7 bases are shared with TRBD1. Unmatched junction bases numbered 4, after V lost 6 bases and J lost 5 bases. The CDR3 length is 14 residues. The CDR3, as DNA: TGTGCCAGCAGCTCCGGGACAGATAATTCACCCCTCCACTTT. Its translation is CASSSGTDNSPLHF.

This clonotype occurred many times. The J gene is TRBJ1-5, the V gene TRBV2, with TRBD1 identical over 8 bases. Germline CDR1 SNHLY, CDR2 FYNNEI. CDR3 length: 14 residues. With 7 bases clipped from V and 4 bases from J, the junction kept 6 bases outside the gene matches. The CDR3 protein is CASNYRGTNQPQHF. CDR3 DNA sequence: TGTGCCAGCAATTACAGGGGGACAAATCAGCCCCAGCATTTT.

This chain joins TRBV29-1 and TRBJ1-1, with a weak D call TRBD1 (5 bases). The CDR3 contains 14 residues. Trimming took 3 bases from V and 2 from J, leaving 13 bases between them. Germline V gene data show CDR1 as SQVTM and CDR2 as ANQGSEA. The CDR3 here is CSVERRGENTEAFF. Here the CDR3 DNA reads TGCAGCGTTGAGCGGCGAGGGGAAAACACTGAAGCTTTCTTT.

In this sample, this clonotype turned up many times. For the CDR3, the DNA is TGTGCCAGCAACACATTCCCAGATACGCAGTATTTT. It codes for CASNTFPDTQYF. The chain joins TRBV4-2 to TRBJ2-3, with D uncertain. V dropped 7 bases and J dropped 4 bases, with 9 bases sitting between them. Germline-derived CDR1 and CDR2 are LGHNA and YNFKEQ. The CDR3 has 12 amino acids.

Many counts were recorded for this clonotype. This chain uses TRBV2 with TRBJ2-3; a weak D match, TRBD1 (5 bases). The CDR3 runs 13 residues. Trimming pared 7 bases from V and 4 bases from J, leaving 12 bases between. Germline V CDR1 and CDR2: SNHLY, FYNNEI. Here the CDR3 reads CASMVGPSDTQYF. CDR3 nucleotide sequence: TGTGCCAGCATGGTGGGGCCGTCAGATACGCAGTATTTT.

This clonotype has at least ten counts. V and J are TRBV9 and TRBJ2-4, with D tentatively TRBD1 (6 bases). CDR1 is SGDLS and CDR2 is YYNGEE in the germline V gene. V was pared by 4 bases and J by 10 bases, with 15 bases between. This CDR3 spans 13 amino acids. The CDR3 bases are TGTGCCAGCAGCCCGAAAACAGGGCTTATTCAGTACTTC. It yields the protein CASSPKTGLIQYF. Drawing the rest from reference TRBV9 and TRBJ2-4, the complete variable domain is DSGVTQTPKHLITATGQRVTLRCSPRSGDLSVYWYQQSLDQGLQFLIQYYNGEERAKGNILERFSAQQFPDLHSELNLSSLELGDSALYFCASSPKTGLIQYFGAGTRLSVL.

This clonotype was detected ten times or more. The rearrangement uses TRBV11-2 and TRBJ2-7; D call uncertain. The germline V gene has CDR1 SGHAT and CDR2 FQNNGV. The V end was cut by 3 bases, the J end by 6 bases, with 12 bases between. This CDR3 spans 13 amino acids. CDR3 sequence: CASSFIDSGEQYF. CDR3 bases: TGTGCCAGCAGCTTTATCGATTCTGGCGAGCAGTACTTC. Full variable domain (missing parts from reference TRBV11-2 and TRBJ2-7): EAGVAQSPRYKIIEKRQSVAFWCNPISGHATLYWYQQILGQGPKLLIQFQNNGVVDDSQLPKDRFSAERLKGVDSTLKIQPAKLEDSAVYLCASSFIDSGEQYFGPGTRLTVT.

This clonotype showed up many times. The CDR3 loop is CASSLSGPNTEAFF. DNA of the CDR3: TGTGCCAGCAGTTTATCAGGGCCCAACACTGAAGCTTTCTTT. This chain connects TRBV12-3 or TRBV12-4 to TRBJ1-1; the D gene is possibly TRBD1 (5 bases). The length of the CDR3 is 14 residues. The ends were cut back, 2 bases at V and 2 bases at J, with 9 bases in the middle.

There are many counts of this clonotype. V is TRBV7-2 and J is TRBJ2-4; 8 bases map to TRBD2. Per the germline V gene, CDR1 is SGHTA and CDR2 is FQGNSA. The CDR3 consists of 16 residues. Germline trimming cut 1 base from V and 0 bases from J; bases unmatched to any gene: 2. The CDR3 region has the DNA TGTGCCAGCAGCTTAGACGGGAGGGTAGCCAAAAACATTCAGTACTTC. As protein: CASSLDGRVAKNIQYF.

This clonotype was detected many times. This rearrangement joins TRBV9 to TRBJ2-1; a weak D match, TRBD1 (6 bases). V was cut by 2 bases and J by 4 bases, with 13 bases left in between. The germline gives CDR1 SGDLS, CDR2 YYNGEE. CDR3 length: 15 residues. CDR3 residues: CASSVGSGAYNEQFF. The CDR3, as DNA: TGTGCCAGCAGCGTTGGGTCAGGGGCGTACAATGAGCAGTTCTTC.

This clonotype was seen at least ten times. This chain connects TRBV14 to TRBJ2-7; D unresolved. Trimming removed 1 base from V and 7 bases from J, with 11 bases in between. Per the germline V gene, CDR1 is SGHDN and CDR2 is FVKESK. This CDR3 spans 13 amino acids. The CDR3, as DNA: TGTGCCAGCAGCCAAGGGATTACGGCAGAGCAGTACTTC. It codes for CASSQGITAEQYF.

This clonotype was observed at least ten times. The rearrangement joins TRBV19 to TRBJ2-1; 14 nucleotides match TRBD2. The CDR3 loop spans 17 amino acids. The V gene's germline CDR1 is LNHDA and CDR2 SQIVND (reference sequence). The J segment lost 0 bases and the V segment lost 5 bases, leaving 3 bases of the junction unmatched. The CDR3 nucleotides read TGTGCCAGTAGTCCGGGGACTAGCGGGAGCTCCTACAATGAGCAGTTCTTC. Its translation is CASSPGTSGSSYNEQFF.

The sample holds one count of this clonotype. V is TRBV13 and J is TRBJ2-3; TRBD2 matches 13 bases. The CDR3 is 20 amino acids. Per the germline V gene, CDR1 is PRHDT and CDR2 is FYEKMQ (reference sequence). V shed 5 bases and J 0 bases; nucleotides not matched to a gene: 14. CDR3 nucleotides: TGTGCCAGCAGCCTAACACCGGGACTAGCGGGGTTCACTAGCACAGATACGCAGTATTTT. This sequence encodes CASSLTPGLAGFTSTDTQYF.

The chain carries TRBV13 and TRBJ2-1, with TRBD2 matching over 7 bases. J lost 2 bases, V lost 6 bases, and 7 bases had no gene match. Germline values: CDR1 PRHDT, CDR2 FYEKMQ (reference sequence). CDR3 length: 15 amino acids. CDR3 protein: CASRRERDPYNEQFF. As DNA, the CDR3 is TGTGCCAGCAGACGAGAGCGGGACCCCTACAATGAGCAGTTCTTC.

This clonotype was seen a handful of times. The CDR3 protein is CASSSGTPTYEQYF. CDR3 nucleotides: TGTGCCAGCAGCTCCGGGACGCCTACCTACGAGCAGTACTTC. The chain is built from TRBV7-2 and TRBJ2-7; either TRBD1 or TRBD2 may supply D (5 bases each). This CDR3 is built from 14 residues. Germline CDR1 is SGHTA and CDR2 is FQGNSA. The ends were cut back, 4 bases at V and 2 bases at J, with 12 bases in the middle. Complete variable domain (other parts from reference TRBV7-2 and TRBJ2-7): GAGVSQSPSNKVTEKGKDVELRCDPISGHTALYWYRQSLGQGLEFLIYFQGNSAPDKSGLPSDRFSAERTGGSVSTLTIQRTQQEDSAVYLCASSSGTPTYEQYFGPGTRLTVT.

This clonotype was observed at least ten times. Mismatch with germline at one junction end may stem from a read error. The V and J genes are TRBV28 and TRBJ2-3; TRBD2 might be the D (5 bases). The CDR3 sequence is 12 residues long. The germline CDR1 and CDR2 sequences are MDHEN and SYDVKM. This CDR3 reads CASSLMKREWDF. DNA of the CDR3: TGTGCCAGCAGTTTGATGAAGAGGGAATGGGATTTT.

This clonotype occurred many times. The rearrangement uses TRBV12-3 or TRBV12-4 and TRBJ2-6; no clear D gene. The CDR3 totals 15 residues. V was trimmed by 3 bases and J by 0 bases, leaving 6 bases between them. This CDR3 is CASSFMGSGANVLTF. In DNA form, the CDR3 reads TGTGCCAGCAGTTTCATGGGCTCTGGGGCCAACGTCCTGACTTTC.

The J gene is TRBJ2-5, the V gene TRBV7-2; TRBD2 might be the D (5 bases). Germline values: CDR1 SGHTA, CDR2 FQGNSA. This CDR3 spans 13 amino acids. Trimming stripped 4 bases from V and 3 bases from J, with 9 bases between. The CDR3 protein is CASSWPGEETQYF. CDR3 DNA sequence: TGTGCCAGCAGCTGGCCCGGGGAAGAGACCCAGTACTTC.

This clonotype was found many times. The chain has TRBV20-1 and TRBJ2-1, with D possibly being TRBD1 (7 bases). The CDR3 runs to 14 residues. V lost 3 bases to trimming and J lost 7 bases, with 16 bases between them. Germline values: CDR1 DFQATT, CDR2 SNEGSKA (reference sequence). In nucleotides, the CDR3 is TGCAGTGCTAGGGAGGGGGCGGTGAGGAATGAGCAGTTCTTC. Its protein product is CSAREGAVRNEQFF.

This clonotype has at least ten counts. The V and J genes are TRBV5-1 and TRBJ2-2; D might be TRBD1 or TRBD2, each matching 5 bases. This CDR3 is built from 17 residues. Germline values: CDR1 SGHRS, CDR2 YFSETQ. V lost 0 bases, J lost 1 base, and 13 bases lay in between. The CDR3 nucleotides are TGCGCCAGCAGCTTGGTGGGACCCATCGTGAACACCGGGGAGCTGTTTTTT. Translating gives CASSLVGPIVNTGELFF.

This clonotype was counted at least ten times. The chain recombines TRBV18 with TRBJ2-1; 8 positions agree with TRBD2. The CDR3 extends over 17 amino acids. From germline, CDR1 is KGHSH and CDR2 LQKENI. The trim removed 0 bases at V and 1 base at J, leaving 5 bases unmatched. CDR3: CASSPPLGGRSYNEQFF. CDR3 nucleotides: TGTGCCAGCTCACCACCTCTGGGCGGGAGGTCCTACAATGAGCAGTTCTTC.

This clonotype was seen repeatedly, ten times or more. This sequence joins TRBV28 and TRBJ1-3; TRBD1 aligns across 8 bases. Germline trimming cut 7 bases from V and 1 base from J; bases unmatched to any gene: 9. This CDR3 comprises 16 residues. Germline-derived CDR1 and CDR2 are MDHEN and SYDVKM. This chain's CDR3 is CASMGDRYLSGNTIYF. The CDR3 DNA is TGTGCCAGCATGGGGGACAGGTACCTTTCTGGAAACACCATATATTTT.

This clonotype was detected ten times or more. V is TRBV21-1 and J is TRBJ2-7; the listed D gene, TRBD2, was not tested against the DNA. TRBV21-1 corresponds to a pseudogene. There are 20 residues in the CDR3. DNA for the CDR3: TGTGCCAGCAGCAGCGTAACTAGCGGGAGGCTAGTATCGGTGCGCTACGAGCAGTACGTC. Translated: CASSSVTSGRLVSVRYEQYV.

This clonotype was detected many times. This sequence joins TRBV7-8 and TRBJ2-4; TRBD1 matches 8 bases. The CDR3 has 14 residues. J was trimmed by 11 bases and V by 5 bases; bases with no gene match: 11. CDR1 is SGHVS and CDR2 is FQNEAQ in the germline V gene. The CDR3 here is CASSLNRDRKFQYF. The CDR3, as DNA: TGTGCCAGCAGCCTAAACCGGGACAGGAAATTTCAGTACTTC.

Ten or more counts support this clonotype. V usage is TRBV20-1 and J usage is TRBJ2-5; D may match TRBD1 or TRBD2 (5 bases each). This CDR3 has 13 residues. Per germline, CDR1 DFQATT and CDR2 SNEGSKA (reference sequence). Trimming pared 6 bases from V and 0 bases from J, leaving 11 bases between. CDR3 nucleotides: TGCAGTGCACGGGACGGGTACCAAGAGACCCAGTACTTC. Amino acids: CSARDGYQETQYF.